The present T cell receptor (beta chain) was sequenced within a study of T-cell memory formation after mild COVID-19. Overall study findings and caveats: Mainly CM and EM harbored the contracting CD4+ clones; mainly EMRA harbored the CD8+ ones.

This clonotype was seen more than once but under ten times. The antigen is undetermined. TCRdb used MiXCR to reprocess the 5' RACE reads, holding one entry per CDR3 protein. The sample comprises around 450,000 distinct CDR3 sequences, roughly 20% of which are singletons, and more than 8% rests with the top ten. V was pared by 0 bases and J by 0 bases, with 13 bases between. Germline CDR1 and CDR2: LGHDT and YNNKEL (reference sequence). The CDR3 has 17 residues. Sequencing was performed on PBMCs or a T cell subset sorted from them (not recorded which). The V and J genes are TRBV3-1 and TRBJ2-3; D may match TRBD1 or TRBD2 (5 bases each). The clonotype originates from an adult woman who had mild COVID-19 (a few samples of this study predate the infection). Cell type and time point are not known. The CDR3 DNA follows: TGTGCCAGCAGCCAAGATGCTGGGGGAACTAGCACAGATACGCAGTATTTT. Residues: CASSQDAGGTSTDTQYF.